The entry below describes one TCR beta chain. Its antigen is unknown. At one of its ends the junction is not consistent with the germline gene, which may arise from a read error. This sample is drawn from a study of blood T cells in healthy people across ages. Study-level results: Per-million-T-cell TCR beta diversity fell roughly linearly with age.

Together with a sample-barcoded 5' primer, a J-beta primer mix was included in a second PCR lasting 7 to 11 cycles. TCRdb processed the 5' RACE reads anew with MiXCR; each CDR3 protein has one entry. The sample has over 950,000 distinct CDR3 sequences, 35% to 45% seen once. PBMCs numbering at least 6.5 million were isolated per sample. Per sample, no less than 6 micrograms of total RNA were extracted. CDR3 size: 11 residues. Germline assignment: CDR1 MNHEY and CDR2 SVGEGT. This sequence was found in a man aged 18-30 years in good health. This chain connects TRBV6-2 or TRBV6-3 to TRBJ1-2; D unclear. The sequencing sample was made of blood. CDR3 DNA: TGTGCCAGCAGTGACAACTATGGCTGCACCTTC. Encoded protein: CASSDNYGCTF.